This T cell receptor beta chain was retrieved from a study of CD8 T cells in Susac syndrome. In this sample, this clonotype turned up a few times. The CDR3 totals 13 residues. The germline gives CDR1 SGHRS, CDR2 YFSETQ. V lost 0 bases and J lost 5, with 9 bases in between. The multiple sclerosis controls, all treatment-naive patients, had relapsing-remitting disease that was stable or active. It was with random hexamers that 0.5 to 1 ug RNA was reverse transcribed. TCRdb re-derived calls from the immunoSEQ multiplex PCR reads in MiXCR, one entry per CDR3 protein. In the table there are 100,000 to 150,000 distinct CDR3 sequences, more than 80% of which are singletons.

The sequencing input was CD8+ T cells from PBMCs. The sequence was collected from a human donor with multiple sclerosis. This chain joins TRBV5-1 and TRBJ2-7; the D is unclear. The CDR3 DNA reads as TGCGCCAGCAGCTTGGAACTTGGGAACGAGCAGTACTTC. It specifies CASSLELGNEQYF.